This is a list of T cell receptor beta chains from one sample in a study of T cell responses to AZD1222 COVID-19 vaccine. The repertoire was sequenced with immunoSEQ multiplex PCR; TCRdb's copy has only in-frame clones and lacks some. The table includes 150,000 to 160,000 clones, over 75% detected once. Sequenced material: peripheral blood, taken on day 0 of AZD1222 vaccination. All receptors come from an adult in good health. The CDR3 runs from the conserved cysteine through the conserved F or W. Each record gives: V gene, clone size, J gene, D gene, CDR3 DNA, CDR3 protein. D genes are given only for firm matches. Only part of the rows carry a size: once, few, many, or a class if the clone is expanded.

V gene: TRBV30
clone size: -
J gene: TRBJ1-4
D gene: TRBD1
CDR3 DNA: TGTGCCTGGAGCCGAATCCGGGACAGGTCTAATGAAAAACTGTTTTTT
CDR3 protein: CAWSRIRDRSNEKLFF

V gene: TRBV15
clone size: -
J gene: TRBJ1-2
D gene: -
CDR3 DNA: TGTGCCACCAGCAGAGGACGCGGGCAGAACTATGGCTACACCTTC
CDR3 protein: CATSRGRGQNYGYTF

V gene: TRBV11-2
clone size: -
J gene: TRBJ2-2
D gene: -
CDR3 DNA: TGTGCCAGCAGCTTGACAGCCATATCCGGGGAGCTGTTTTTT
CDR3 protein: CASSLTAISGELFF

V gene: TRBV20-1
clone size: -
J gene: TRBJ1-2
D gene: -
CDR3 DNA: TGCAGTGCTCAAGTCGCAGGTGGCTACACCTTC
CDR3 protein: CSAQVAGGYTF

V gene: TRBV14
clone size: -
J gene: TRBJ2-2
D gene: -
CDR3 DNA: TGTGCCAGCAGCCTGCGACCGGGCCCAAACACCGGGGAGCTGTTTTTT
CDR3 protein: CASSLRPGPNTGELFF

V gene: TRBV11-3
clone size: -
J gene: TRBJ1-6
D gene: -
CDR3 DNA: TGTGCCAGCAGCTTAGTGGTGGGTTCACCCCTCCACTTT
CDR3 protein: CASSLVVGSPLHF

V gene: TRBV30
clone size: -
J gene: TRBJ2-3
D gene: -
CDR3 DNA: TGTGCCTGGAGCCCCGGGACTAGCACAGATACGCAGTATTTT
CDR3 protein: CAWSPGTSTDTQYF

V gene: TRBV7-2
clone size: few
J gene: TRBJ1-5
D gene: -
CDR3 DNA: TGTGCCAGCAGCTTATACCCGGGGGAGGGTCAGCCCCAGCATTTT
CDR3 protein: CASSLYPGEGQPQHF

V gene: TRBV5-4
clone size: -
J gene: TRBJ2-1
D gene: TRBD2
CDR3 DNA: TGTGCCAGCAGCTTGGTAACTAGCGGCTACAATGAGCAGTTCTTC
CDR3 protein: CASSLVTSGYNEQFF

V gene: TRBV4-3
clone size: -
J gene: TRBJ2-5
D gene: TRBD1
CDR3 DNA: TGCGCCAGCAGCCAAGGAAGGACAGGCCAAGAGACCCAGTACTTC
CDR3 protein: CASSQGRTGQETQYF

V gene: TRBV7-2
clone size: -
J gene: TRBJ2-7
D gene: -
CDR3 DNA: TGTGCCAGCAGCTTAGTATCCAGCTACGAGCAGTACTTC
CDR3 protein: CASSLVSSYEQYF

V gene: TRBV6-2/TRBV6-3
clone size: -
J gene: TRBJ1-2
D gene: -
CDR3 DNA: TGTGCCAGCAGTTACTTACCGACCTACTATGGCTACACCTTC
CDR3 protein: CASSYLPTYYGYTF

V gene: TRBV6-5
clone size: -
J gene: TRBJ1-4
D gene: -
CDR3 DNA: TGTGCCAGCAGTTACTCGCAGGGGTATAGTAATGAAAAACTGTTTTTT
CDR3 protein: CASSYSQGYSNEKLFF

V gene: TRBV19
clone size: -
J gene: TRBJ1-2
D gene: -
CDR3 DNA: TGTGCCAGTGCCAAGGACGGGAACTATGGCTACACCTTC
CDR3 protein: CASAKDGNYGYTF

V gene: TRBV4-2
clone size: once
J gene: TRBJ1-2
D gene: -
CDR3 DNA: TGTGCCAGCAGCCAAGGTTCGCCAGTCTATGGCTACACCTTC
CDR3 protein: CASSQGSPVYGYTF

V gene: TRBV19
clone size: -
J gene: TRBJ2-7
D gene: -
CDR3 DNA: TGTGCCAGTAGTATAAGCGGGCAGGGGGGCCACGAGCAGTACTTC
CDR3 protein: CASSISGQGGHEQYF

V gene: TRBV18
clone size: -
J gene: TRBJ2-7
D gene: -
CDR3 DNA: TGTGCCAGCTCACCACCGGGCAGCTCCTACGAGCAGTACTTC
CDR3 protein: CASSPPGSSYEQYF

V gene: TRBV12-3/TRBV12-4
clone size: -
J gene: TRBJ1-1
D gene: -
CDR3 DNA: TGTGCCAGCAGTTTTGAGGTTCATACTGAAGCTTTCTTT
CDR3 protein: CASSFEVHTEAFF

V gene: TRBV5-1
clone size: -
J gene: TRBJ1-1
D gene: -
CDR3 DNA: TGCGCCAGCAGCTCCGAATACAGGGAGAACACTGAAGCTTTCTTT
CDR3 protein: CASSSEYRENTEAFF

V gene: TRBV19
clone size: -
J gene: TRBJ2-2
D gene: -
CDR3 DNA: TGTGCCAGTAGTATGAAACCGAACACCGGGGAGCTGTTTTTT
CDR3 protein: CASSMKPNTGELFF

V gene: TRBV27
clone size: -
J gene: TRBJ1-1
D gene: -
CDR3 DNA: TGTGCCAGCAGTTTATTAGGCAGGGGAGACACTGAAGCTTTCTTT
CDR3 protein: CASSLLGRGDTEAFF

V gene: TRBV5-1
clone size: -
J gene: TRBJ1-4
D gene: TRBD1
CDR3 DNA: TGCGCCAGCAGCCCGGGACAGCTTAATGAAAAACTGTTTTTT
CDR3 protein: CASSPGQLNEKLFF

V gene: TRBV5-1
clone size: -
J gene: TRBJ2-1
D gene: -
CDR3 DNA: TGCGCCAGCAGCTTGGGCTTTGGTTATGAGCAGTTCTTC
CDR3 protein: CASSLGFGYEQFF

V gene: TRBV19
clone size: -
J gene: TRBJ1-1
D gene: -
CDR3 DNA: TGTGCCAGTAGTATTCGTTGGAACACTGAAGCTTTCTTT
CDR3 protein: CASSIRWNTEAFF

V gene: TRBV10-1
clone size: -
J gene: TRBJ2-3
D gene: -
CDR3 DNA: TGCGCCAGCAGTGAGTCTTCCGGGTGGGACGGTGGGACAGATACGCAGTATTTT
CDR3 protein: CASSESSGWDGGTDTQYF

V gene: TRBV27
clone size: -
J gene: TRBJ1-5
D gene: -
CDR3 DNA: TGTGCCAGCAGGGTACAGGGTAGAGGCAATCAGCCCCAGCATTTT
CDR3 protein: CASRVQGRGNQPQHF

V gene: TRBV14
clone size: -
J gene: TRBJ1-1
D gene: -
CDR3 DNA: TGTGCCAGCAGCCAAGGTGCTCTCCCAGCTTTCTTT
CDR3 protein: CASSQGALPAFF

V gene: TRBV5-4
clone size: -
J gene: TRBJ2-5
D gene: TRBD1
CDR3 DNA: TGTGCCAGCAGCTCCGGGGGACAGGGGGACGAGACCCAGTACTTC
CDR3 protein: CASSSGGQGDETQYF

V gene: TRBV18
clone size: -
J gene: TRBJ2-7
D gene: -
CDR3 DNA: TGTGCCAGCTCACCACTGGACACCGGAACCTACGAGCAGTACTTC
CDR3 protein: CASSPLDTGTYEQYF

V gene: TRBV5-1
clone size: once
J gene: TRBJ2-5
D gene: -
CDR3 DNA: TGCGCCAGCAGCTTGGCGGCAGGGAGGGAGACCCAGTACTTC
CDR3 protein: CASSLAAGRETQYF

V gene: TRBV6-5
clone size: -
J gene: TRBJ1-1
D gene: -
CDR3 DNA: TGTGCCAGCAGTCCGGCCCATCACTTAGCTGAAGCTTTCTTT
CDR3 protein: CASSPAHHLAEAFF

V gene: TRBV21-1
clone size: -
J gene: TRBJ1-6
D gene: -
CDR3 DNA: TGTGCCAGCAGCAAAGAGGGGTGGGATCGTCATTCACCCCTCCACTTT
CDR3 protein: CASSKEGWDRHSPLHF

V gene: TRBV27
clone size: -
J gene: TRBJ1-2
D gene: -
CDR3 DNA: TGTGCCAGCAGTTTATCGGGGGAAGCTAACTATGGCTACACCTTC
CDR3 protein: CASSLSGEANYGYTF

V gene: TRBV6-5
clone size: -
J gene: TRBJ2-1
D gene: -
CDR3 DNA: TGTGCCAGCAGTTACACGGATCGAAATGAGCAGTTCTTC
CDR3 protein: CASSYTDRNEQFF